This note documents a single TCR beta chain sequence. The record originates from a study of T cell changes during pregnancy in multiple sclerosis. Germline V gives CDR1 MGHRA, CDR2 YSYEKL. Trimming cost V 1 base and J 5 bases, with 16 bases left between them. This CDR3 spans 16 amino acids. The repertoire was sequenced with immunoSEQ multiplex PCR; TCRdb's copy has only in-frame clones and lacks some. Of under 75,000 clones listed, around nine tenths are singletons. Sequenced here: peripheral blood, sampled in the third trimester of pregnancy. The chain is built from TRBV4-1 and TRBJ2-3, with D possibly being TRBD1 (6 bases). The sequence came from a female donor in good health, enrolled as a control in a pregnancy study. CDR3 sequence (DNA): TGCGCCAGCAGCCAAGGAGTAGTCAGAGGGGGAGATACGCAGTATTTT. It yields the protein CASSQGVVRGGDTQYF.